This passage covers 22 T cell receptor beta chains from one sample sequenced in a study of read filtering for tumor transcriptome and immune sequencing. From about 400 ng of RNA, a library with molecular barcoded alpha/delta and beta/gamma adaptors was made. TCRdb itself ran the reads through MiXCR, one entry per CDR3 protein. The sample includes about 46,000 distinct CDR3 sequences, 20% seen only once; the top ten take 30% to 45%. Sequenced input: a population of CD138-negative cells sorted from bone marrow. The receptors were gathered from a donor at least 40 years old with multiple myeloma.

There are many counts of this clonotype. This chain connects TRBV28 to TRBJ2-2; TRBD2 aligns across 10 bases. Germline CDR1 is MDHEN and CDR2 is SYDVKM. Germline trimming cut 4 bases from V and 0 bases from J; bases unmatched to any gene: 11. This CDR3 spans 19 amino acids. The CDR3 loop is CASSSFRGSGRANTGELFF. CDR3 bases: TGTGCCAGCAGTTCATTCCGCGGGAGCGGGAGGGCGAACACCGGGGAGCTGTTTTTT.

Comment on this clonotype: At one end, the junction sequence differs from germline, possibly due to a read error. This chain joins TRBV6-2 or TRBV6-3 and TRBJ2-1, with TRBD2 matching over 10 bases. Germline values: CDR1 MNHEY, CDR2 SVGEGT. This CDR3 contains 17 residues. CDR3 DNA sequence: TGTGCCTGCAGTTTCTCACCCACTAGCGGGATATACAATGAGCAGTTCTTC. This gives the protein CACSFSPTSGIYNEQFF.

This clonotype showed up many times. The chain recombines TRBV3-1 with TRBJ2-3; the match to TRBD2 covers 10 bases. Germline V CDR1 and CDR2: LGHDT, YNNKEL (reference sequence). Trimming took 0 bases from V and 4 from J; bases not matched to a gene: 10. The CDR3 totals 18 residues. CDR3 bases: TGTGCCAGCAGCCAAGATAGTCGAGCTAGCGGGAGATCAGATACGCAGTATTTT. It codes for CASSQDSRASGRSDTQYF.

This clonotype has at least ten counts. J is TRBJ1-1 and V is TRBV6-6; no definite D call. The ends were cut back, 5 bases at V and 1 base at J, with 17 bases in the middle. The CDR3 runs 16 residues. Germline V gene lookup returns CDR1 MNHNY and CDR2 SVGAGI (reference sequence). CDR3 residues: CASSKTQTEQNTEAFF. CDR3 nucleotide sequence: TGTGCCAGCAGTAAAACCCAGACGGAGCAGAACACTGAAGCTTTCTTT.

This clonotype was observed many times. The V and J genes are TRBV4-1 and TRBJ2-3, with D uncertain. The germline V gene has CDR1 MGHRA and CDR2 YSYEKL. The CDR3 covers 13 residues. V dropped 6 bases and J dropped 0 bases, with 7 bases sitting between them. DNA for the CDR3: TGCGCCAGCAGTCAGTTTAGCACAGATACGCAGTATTTT. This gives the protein CASSQFSTDTQYF.

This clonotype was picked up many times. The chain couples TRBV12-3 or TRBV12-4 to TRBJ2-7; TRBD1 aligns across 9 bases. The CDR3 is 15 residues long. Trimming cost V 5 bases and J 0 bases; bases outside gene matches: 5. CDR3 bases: TGTGCCAGCAGTGGGGCGACAGGGGGCTCCTACGAGCAGTACTTC. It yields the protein CASSGATGGSYEQYF.

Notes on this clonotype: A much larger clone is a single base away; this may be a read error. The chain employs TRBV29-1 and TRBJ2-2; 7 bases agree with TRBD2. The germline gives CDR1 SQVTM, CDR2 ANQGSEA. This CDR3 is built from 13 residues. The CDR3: CSVGTTYTGGLFF. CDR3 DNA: TGCAGCGTAGGGACTACCTACACCGGGGGGCTGTTTTTT.

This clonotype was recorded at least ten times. CDR3 sequence (DNA): TGTGCCAGCTCCCCCGCCGAGGGGCGGGAAAGGTACGAGCAGTACTTC. The encoded protein is CASSPAEGRERYEQYF. The chain couples TRBV7-9 to TRBJ2-7; a weak D match, TRBD2 (6 bases). The V end was cut by 8 bases, the J end by 4 bases, with 24 bases between. Germline CDR1 is SEHNR and CDR2 is FQNEAQ (reference sequence). CDR3 length: 16 amino acids.

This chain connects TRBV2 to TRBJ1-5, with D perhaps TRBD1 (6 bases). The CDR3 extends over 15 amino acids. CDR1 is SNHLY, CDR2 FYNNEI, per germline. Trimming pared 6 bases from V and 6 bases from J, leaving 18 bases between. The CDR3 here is CASRSTGTFSQPQHF. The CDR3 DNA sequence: TGTGCCAGCAGGTCTACCGGGACATTCAGTCAGCCCCAGCATTTT. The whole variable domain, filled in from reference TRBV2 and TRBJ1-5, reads EPEVTQTPSHQVTQMGQEVILRCVPISNHLYFYWYRQILGQKVEFLVSFYNNEISEKSEIFDDQFSVERPDGSNFTLKIRSTKLEDSAMYFCASRSTGTFSQPQHFGDGTRLSIL.

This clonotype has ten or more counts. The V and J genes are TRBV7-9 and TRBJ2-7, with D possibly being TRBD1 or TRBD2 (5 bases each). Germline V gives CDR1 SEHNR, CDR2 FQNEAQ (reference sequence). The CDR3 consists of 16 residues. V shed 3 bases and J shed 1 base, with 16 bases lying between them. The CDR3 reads CASSFAYGDGSYEQYF. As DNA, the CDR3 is TGTGCCAGCAGCTTCGCGTATGGGGACGGATCCTACGAGCAGTACTTC.

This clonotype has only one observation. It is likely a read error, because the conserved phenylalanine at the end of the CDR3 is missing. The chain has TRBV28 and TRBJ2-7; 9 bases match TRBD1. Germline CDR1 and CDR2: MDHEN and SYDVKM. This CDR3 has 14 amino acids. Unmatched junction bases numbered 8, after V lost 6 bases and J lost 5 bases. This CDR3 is CASSAGTGFNEQYY. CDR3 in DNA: TGTGCCAGCAGCGCCGGGACAGGGTTCAACGAGCAGTACTAC.

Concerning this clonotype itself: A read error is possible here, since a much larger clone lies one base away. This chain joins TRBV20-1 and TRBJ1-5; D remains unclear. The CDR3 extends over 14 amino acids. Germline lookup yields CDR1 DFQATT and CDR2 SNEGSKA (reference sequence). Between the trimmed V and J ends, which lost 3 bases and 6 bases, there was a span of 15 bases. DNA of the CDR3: TGCAGTGCTAGTGAAGCCGCTGGATCTCAGCCCCAGCATTTT. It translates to CSASEAAGSQPQHF.

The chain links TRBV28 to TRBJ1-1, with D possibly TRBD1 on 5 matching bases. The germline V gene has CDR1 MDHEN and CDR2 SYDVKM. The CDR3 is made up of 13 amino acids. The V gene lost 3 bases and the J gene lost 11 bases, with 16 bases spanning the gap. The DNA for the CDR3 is TGTGCCAGCAGTTTCGGGGCACTGGTCAACGCTTTCTTT. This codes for CASSFGALVNAFF.

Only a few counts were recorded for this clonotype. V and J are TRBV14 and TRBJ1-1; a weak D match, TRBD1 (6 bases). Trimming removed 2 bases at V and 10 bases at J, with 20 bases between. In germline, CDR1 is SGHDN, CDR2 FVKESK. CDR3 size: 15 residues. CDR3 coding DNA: TGTGCCAGCAGCCAACATCATTCAGGGGCCCTAGGAGCTTTCTTT. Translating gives CASSQHHSGALGAFF.

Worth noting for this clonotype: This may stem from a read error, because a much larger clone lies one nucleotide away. The CDR3 region is CAGSQDRDRTQYF. The CDR3 region has the DNA TGTGCCGGCAGCCAAGATCGGGACAGGACCCAGTACTTC. The rearrangement uses TRBV4-2 and TRBJ2-5, with 7 positions matching TRBD1. This CDR3 region has 13 residues. Per germline, CDR1 LGHNA and CDR2 YNFKEQ.

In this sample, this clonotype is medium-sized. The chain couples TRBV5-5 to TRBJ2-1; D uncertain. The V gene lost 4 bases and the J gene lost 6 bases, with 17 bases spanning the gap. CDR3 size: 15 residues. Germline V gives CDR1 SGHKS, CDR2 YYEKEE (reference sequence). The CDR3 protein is CASSEAGYASNEQFF. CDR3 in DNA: TGTGCCAGCAGCGAGGCTGGCTACGCCTCCAATGAGCAGTTCTTC.

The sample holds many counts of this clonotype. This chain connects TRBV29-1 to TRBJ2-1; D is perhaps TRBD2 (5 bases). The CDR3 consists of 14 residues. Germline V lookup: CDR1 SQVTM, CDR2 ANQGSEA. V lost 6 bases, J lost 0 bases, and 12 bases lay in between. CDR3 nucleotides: TGCAGCGTCGCCCGGGATGTCTCCTACAATGAGCAGTTCTTC. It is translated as CSVARDVSYNEQFF.

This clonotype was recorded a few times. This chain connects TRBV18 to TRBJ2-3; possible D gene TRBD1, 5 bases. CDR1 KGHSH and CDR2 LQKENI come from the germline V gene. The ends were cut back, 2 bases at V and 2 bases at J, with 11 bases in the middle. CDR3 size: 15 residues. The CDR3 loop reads CASSPRAGNTDTQYF. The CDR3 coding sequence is TGTGCCAGCTCACCAAGGGCAGGGAACACAGATACGCAGTATTTT. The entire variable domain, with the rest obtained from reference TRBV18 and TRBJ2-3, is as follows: NAGVMQNPRHLVRRRGQEARLRCSPMKGHSHVYWYRQLPEEGLKFMVYLQKENIIDESGMPKERFSAEFPKEGPSILRIQQVVRGDSAAYFCASSPRAGNTDTQYFGPGTRLTVL.

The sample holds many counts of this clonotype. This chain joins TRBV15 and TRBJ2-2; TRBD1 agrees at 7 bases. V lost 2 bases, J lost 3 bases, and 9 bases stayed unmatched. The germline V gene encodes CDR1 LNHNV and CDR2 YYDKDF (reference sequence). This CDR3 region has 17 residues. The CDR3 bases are TGTGCCACCAGCAGACAGGGTTGGGGACAGCACACCGGGGAGCTGTTTTTT. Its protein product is CATSRQGWGQHTGELFF.

The CDR3 region has the DNA TGCGCCAGCAGCCAAGTCGCAGTTATGACGCAGTATTTT. Its translation is CASSQVAVMTQYF. The rearrangement links TRBV4-1 to TRBJ2-3; D gene unclear. The CDR3 covers 13 residues. V was pared by 1 base and J by 9 bases, with 11 bases between. Germline V CDR1 and CDR2: MGHRA, YSYEKL.

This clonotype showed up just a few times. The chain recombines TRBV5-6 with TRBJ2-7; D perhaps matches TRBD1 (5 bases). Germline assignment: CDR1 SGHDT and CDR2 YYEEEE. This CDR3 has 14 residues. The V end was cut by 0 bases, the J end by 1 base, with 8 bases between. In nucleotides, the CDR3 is TGTGCCAGCAGCTTGGCAGGGAATTCCTACGAGCAGTACTTC. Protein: CASSLAGNSYEQYF.

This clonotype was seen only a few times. The CDR3 nucleotides are TGTGCCAGCATCCCGGACAGGGTCCCCCTTGGAGCTTTCTTT. Translation: CASIPDRVPLGAFF. The chain employs TRBV2 and TRBJ1-1; TRBD1 aligns across 8 bases. V shed 7 bases, J shed 10 bases, and the junction held 14 bases outside the gene matches. The V gene's germline CDR1 is SNHLY and CDR2 FYNNEI. The CDR3 totals 14 residues.